These 2 T cell receptor beta chains were sequenced from one sample in a study of blood T cell repertoires in COVID-19. TCRdb's copy holds only in-frame clones and misses some; the assay was immunoSEQ multiplex PCR. Of over 90,000 clones listed, less than 85% are singletons. Sequencing was performed on peripheral blood. These receptors were collected from a man aged 70-80 years with COVID-19, enrolled during active disease.

The V gene is TRBV5-6, the J gene TRBJ1-2, with D perhaps TRBD1 (5 bases). This CDR3 has 13 amino acids. The ends were cut back, 0 bases at V and 2 bases at J, with 5 bases in the middle. Germline V CDR1 and CDR2: SGHDT, YYEEEE. The CDR3 sequence: CASSLGQNYGYTF. The CDR3 bases are TGTGCCAGCAGCTTGGGACAGAACTATGGCTACACCTTC.

Only one count was recorded for this clone. The chain couples TRBV3-1 (or the pseudogene TRBV3-2) to TRBJ2-3; 8 nucleotides agree with TRBD2. J gave up 2 bases and V 3 bases, and 7 bases lay outside the gene matches. CDR3 size: 16 residues. Germline V gene sequence: CDR1 LGHDT, CDR2 YNNKEL (reference sequence). CDR3 DNA: TGTGCCAGCAGCCATCTGGCGGGAGGACTCACAGATACGCAGTATTTT. This encodes CASSHLAGGLTDTQYF.